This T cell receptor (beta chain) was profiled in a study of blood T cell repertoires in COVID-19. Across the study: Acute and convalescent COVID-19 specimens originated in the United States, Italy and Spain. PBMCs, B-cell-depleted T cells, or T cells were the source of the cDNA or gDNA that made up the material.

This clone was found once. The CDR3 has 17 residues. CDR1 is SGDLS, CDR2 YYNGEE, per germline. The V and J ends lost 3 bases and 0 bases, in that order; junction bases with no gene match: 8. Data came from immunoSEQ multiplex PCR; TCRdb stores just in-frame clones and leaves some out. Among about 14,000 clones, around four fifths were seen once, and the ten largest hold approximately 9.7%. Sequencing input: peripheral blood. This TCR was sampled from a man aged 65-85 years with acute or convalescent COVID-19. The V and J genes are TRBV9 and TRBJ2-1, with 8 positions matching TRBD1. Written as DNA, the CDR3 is TGTGCCAGCAGCGATTACCCGGACAGGGACTCCTACAATGAGCAGTTCTTC. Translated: CASSDYPDRDSYNEQFF.